This T cell receptor (beta chain) is from a study of shared clonotypes between healthy human individuals. Germline CDR1 SGHAT, CDR2 FQNNGV. Between the trimmed V and J ends, which lost 3 bases and 0 bases, there was a span of 16 bases. The CDR3 extends over 17 amino acids. Some clones are missing from TCRdb's copy, which holds only in-frame ones; the method was immunoSEQ multiplex PCR. The sample carries some 1,100,000 clones, around 78% recorded once. Input material: memory CD4+ T cells from PBMCs. Subset reported: CD45RA-negative fraction. This clonotype was sampled from a man between 18 and 35 years old in good health. Some clones in this sample may be carry-over from other donors' samples. The gene calls are TRBV11-2 and TRBJ2-3; weak D call: TRBD2 (6 bases). The CDR3 reads CASSFGGVGGSTDTQYF. The DNA for the CDR3 is TGTGCCAGCAGCTTCGGCGGGGTCGGCGGGAGCACAGATACGCAGTATTTT.